This TCR beta chain comes out of a study of T cell responses to AZD1222 COVID-19 vaccine. Method: immunoSEQ multiplex PCR; TCRdb's copy keeps in-frame clones and lacks some. The sample has 150,000 or so clones, about 91% seen once; the top ten hold 0.9% to 1.2%. V was clipped by 5 bases and J by 7 bases; unmatched bases: 8. This CDR3 contains 14 residues. Germline CDR1 LNHDA, CDR2 SQIVND (reference sequence). This specimen consisted of peripheral blood, obtained 28 days after the second AZD1222 dose. The chain links TRBV19 to TRBJ1-5; the match to TRBD1 covers 7 bases. This receptor was obtained from an adult who received the AZD1222 COVID-19 vaccine. CDR3 protein: CASSDTGVGQPQHF. The CDR3 nucleotides are TGTGCCAGTAGTGATACAGGGGTTGGGCAGCCCCAGCATTTT. Together with reference TRBV19 and TRBJ1-5, the CDR3 gives the full variable domain: DGGITQSPKYLFRKEGQNVTLSCEQNLNHDAMYWYRQDPGQGLRLIYYSQIVNDFQKGDIAEGYSVSREKKESFPLTVTSAQKNPTAFYLCASSDTGVGQPQHFGDGTRLSIL.